The sequence of this TCR beta chain was determined in a study of blood T cell repertoires in COVID-19. The method was immunoSEQ multiplex PCR; TCRdb's version includes in-frame clones alone and lacks a portion of them. Among roughly 110,000 clones listed, 80% to 85% were seen once. The CDR3 length is 15 residues. The germline V gene has CDR1 SGDLS and CDR2 YYNGEE. V lost 0 bases and J lost 7; bases outside the gene matches: 7. Sequenced sample: peripheral blood. The receptor was derived from a human donor in a cohort sampled during active COVID-19. V is TRBV9 and J is TRBJ2-1; 7 bases agree with TRBD1. CDR3 coding DNA: TGTGCCAGCAGCGTAGCGGCAGGGGGTTCTAATGAGCAGTTCTTC. Translation gives CASSVAAGGSNEQFF.